The T cell receptor (beta chain) under discussion was sequenced for a study of T cell responses to AZD1222 COVID-19 vaccine. Study details: Whether given at about 4 or about 12 weeks, second doses were pooled.

Notes on the study in general: Only 5 or 6 AZD1222 recipients tested seropositive at baseline. Nearly half of unique spike-specific TCRs reportedly avoided B.1.351 and B.1.1.7 mutated regions. The donor cohort was predominantly white British with a female majority, and clonal diversity may have been underestimated.

Remarks on this clone: The antigen remains unidentified.

The method was immunoSEQ multiplex PCR; TCRdb's version includes in-frame clones alone and lacks a portion of them. Of more than 95,000 clones listed, around 90% are singletons. This CDR3 has 15 residues. Germline lookup yields CDR1 DFQATT and CDR2 SNEGSKA (reference sequence). Germline trimming cut 3 bases from V and 4 bases from J; bases unmatched to any gene: 5. The material was peripheral blood, obtained on day 0 of AZD1222 vaccination. This TCR was sampled from an adult in good health. The chain carries TRBV20-1 and TRBJ2-3; 12 bases line up with TRBD2. CDR3 DNA sequence: TGCAGTGCTAGTACTAGCGGGGGGAGATCAGATACGCAGTATTTT. It specifies CSASTSGGRSDTQYF.